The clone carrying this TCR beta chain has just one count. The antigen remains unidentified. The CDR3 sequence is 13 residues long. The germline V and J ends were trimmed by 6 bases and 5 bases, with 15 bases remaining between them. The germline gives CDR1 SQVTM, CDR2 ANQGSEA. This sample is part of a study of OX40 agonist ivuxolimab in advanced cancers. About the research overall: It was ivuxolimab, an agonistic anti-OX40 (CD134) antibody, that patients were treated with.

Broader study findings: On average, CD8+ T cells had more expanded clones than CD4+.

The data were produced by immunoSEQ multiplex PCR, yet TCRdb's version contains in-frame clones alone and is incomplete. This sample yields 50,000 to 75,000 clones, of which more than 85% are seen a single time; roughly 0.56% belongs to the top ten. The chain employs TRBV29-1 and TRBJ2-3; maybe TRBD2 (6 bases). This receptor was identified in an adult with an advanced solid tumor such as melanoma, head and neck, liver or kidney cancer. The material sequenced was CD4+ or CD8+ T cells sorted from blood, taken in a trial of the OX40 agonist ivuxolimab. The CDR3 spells CSVPLAGLDTQYF. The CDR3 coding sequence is TGCAGCGTGCCGCTCGCGGGGCTAGATACGCAGTATTTT.